This entry describes one T cell receptor beta chain. It lacks a known antigen. It has no much larger one-base neighbor in the sample; base qualities were not kept. The library was prepared using the immunoSEQ multiplex PCR assay. TCRdb took over this immuneACCESS table, retaining in-frame rearrangements with V and J assigned. Such tables are incomplete; in checked studies, under half of the missing clones stem from an unresolved V gene, and the remainder is unexplained. Across this sample there are 50,000 to 75,000 clones, with 80% to 95% seen only once. The top ten clonotypes cover 4.2% of the sample. The germline V gene encodes CDR1 SNHLY and CDR2 FYNNEI. V sheds 6 bases and J sheds 3 bases, leaving 17 bases between their ends. Including the terminal cysteine and phenylalanine, the CDR3 comprises 15 residues. Of the read, only the CDR3 DNA is kept; its 45 bases are in frame from base 1. These data belong to a study of technical replicates of blood from several donors (dated by TCRdb to the late 2010s).

Sequences were obtained from PBMCs. The receptor chain draws on TRBV2 and TRBJ1-1; the D gene is perhaps TRBD1, from 5 matching bases. The receptor was isolated from a human donor in good health. Some clones in this sample may be carry-over from other donors' samples. The DNA sequence reads TGTGCCAGCAGGAGGGACGCGGGAGGGGACACTGAAGCTTTCTTT. This translates into CASRRDAGGDTEAFF. Reference TRBV2 and TRBJ1-1 genes cover what lies past the CDR3, so the full variable domain is EPEVTQTPSHQVTQMGQEVILRCVPISNHLYFYWYRQILGQKVEFLVSFYNNEISEKSEIFDDQFSVERPDGSNFTLKIRSTKLEDSAMYFCASRRDAGGDTEAFFGQGTRLTVV.